These T cell receptor beta chains were read from a single sample in a study of a mutant IDH1 vaccine in newly diagnosed glioma. Sequenced by immunoSEQ multiplex PCR; TCRdb stores in-frame clones only, minus some. The sample contains 70,000 or so clones, around 87% of which appear only once. Their cognate antigens are unknown. Specimen: PBMCs, collected from a glioma patient whose treatment included an IDH1 peptide vaccine. The receptors here all came from a man in his thirties or forties with glioma. Both conserved end residues are part of each CDR3. The order of the fields is clone size, D gene, J gene, V gene, CDR3 protein, CDR3 DNA. The D gene is left open where the match is weak. Only some rows state a clone size, as once, few, many or a class for expanded clones.

>.|.|TRBJ2-2|TRBV18
CASSPRTDDGELFF
TGTGCCAGCTCACCACGGACAGATGACGGGGAGCTGTTTTTT
>.|TRBD1|TRBJ2-7|TRBV19
CASTAGTGPAYEQYF
TGTGCCAGTACCGCGGGGACAGGGCCGGCCTACGAGCAGTACTTC
>.|.|TRBJ1-2|TRBV11-2
CASSPSPRVYGYTF
TGTGCCAGCAGCCCCAGCCCAAGGGTCTATGGCTACACCTTC
>.|.|TRBJ1-2|TRBV7-9
CASSFSRVDGYTF
TGTGCCAGCAGCTTCTCACGAGTCGACGGCTACACCTTC
>once|.|TRBJ1-2|TRBV9
CASSVSRDTNYGYTF
TGTGCCAGCAGCGTGAGTAGAGATACTAACTATGGCTACACCTTC
>.|.|TRBJ1-3|TRBV27
CASSPVVGGNTIYF
TGTGCCAGCAGTCCTGTAGTCGGGGGAAACACCATATATTTT
>.|TRBD1|TRBJ1-6|TRBV7-9
CASSSGQGNSPLHF
TGTGCCAGCAGCTCAGGACAGGGAAATTCACCCCTCCACTTT
>.|.|TRBJ2-1|TRBV27
CASSFVGSGSSYNEQFF
TGTGCCAGCAGTTTCGTTGGAAGCGGAAGCTCCTACAATGAGCAGTTCTTC
>.|.|TRBJ1-1|TRBV15
CATSRGGGLRGYTEAFF
TGTGCCACCAGCCGTGGGGGCGGCCTGAGGGGGTACACTGAAGCTTTCTTT
>.|TRBD1|TRBJ1-4|TRBV28
CASSPGQGEKLFF
TGTGCCAGCAGTCCCGGACAGGGGGAAAAACTGTTTTTT
>.|TRBD1|TRBJ2-1|TRBV7-2
CASSLGTASYNEQFF
TGTGCCAGCAGCTTGGGGACAGCCTCCTACAATGAGCAGTTCTTC
>.|.|TRBJ2-3|TRBV7-9
CASSLISGAGTDTQYF
TGTGCCAGCAGCTTGATATCAGGGGCGGGAACAGATACGCAGTATTTT
>.|.|TRBJ1-1|TRBV30
CAWSSGGLETEAFF
TGTGCCTGGAGTTCTGGGGGCCTAGAGACTGAAGCTTTCTTT
>.|TRBD1|TRBJ1-1|TRBV7-2
CASSLVVGQGAEAFF
TGTGCCAGCAGCTTAGTTGTGGGACAGGGCGCTGAAGCTTTCTTT
>.|.|TRBJ2-3|TRBV9
CASSARTDTQYF
TGTGCCAGCAGCGCGCGCACAGATACGCAGTATTTT
>.|.|TRBJ1-1|TRBV18
CASSSQANTEAFF
TGTGCCAGCTCATCACAGGCGAACACTGAAGCTTTCTTT
>.|TRBD1|TRBJ1-2|TRBV9
CASSVVLGTSRGAGGPNGYTF
TGTGCCAGCAGCGTAGTATTGGGGACTTCCCGTGGGGCAGGGGGTCCCAATGGCTACACCTTC
>.|TRBD1|TRBJ1-2|TRBV15
CATNSGQGVDGYTF
TGTGCCACCAACTCGGGACAGGGTGTCGATGGCTACACCTTC
>.|TRBD2|TRBJ2-1|TRBV4-3
CASSQDQVGDYGANEQFF
TGCGCCAGCAGCCAAGATCAGGTAGGGGACTATGGTGCCAATGAGCAGTTCTTC
>once|TRBD1|TRBJ1-1|TRBV9
CASSVASISRGQKTEAFF
TGTGCCAGCAGCGTAGCTTCGATTTCTAGGGGACAGAAGACTGAAGCTTTCTTT
>.|.|TRBJ1-1|TRBV7-9
CASSLNRRDTEAFF
TGTGCCAGCAGCTTAAACCGGAGAGACACTGAAGCTTTCTTT
>.|.|TRBJ2-1|TRBV9
CASSAQSSYNEQFF
TGTGCCAGCAGCGCCCAGAGCTCCTACAATGAGCAGTTCTTC
>.|.|TRBJ2-3|TRBV5-5
CASSFERLTDTQYF
TGTGCCAGCAGCTTCGAACGACTCACAGATACGCAGTATTTT
>.|.|TRBJ2-5|TRBV14
CASSRGLGSGPETQYF
TGTGCCAGCAGCCGCGGTTTGGGTTCAGGGCCGGAGACCCAGTACTTC
>.|.|TRBJ2-5|TRBV19
CASSMDFAETQYF
TGTGCCAGTAGTATGGATTTTGCGGAGACCCAGTACTTC
>.|TRBD2|TRBJ2-5|TRBV9
CAPQGTSKETQYF
TGTGCCCCCCAAGGGACTAGCAAAGAGACCCAGTACTTC
>.|.|TRBJ2-7|TRBV10-1
CASKRGFSGNYEQYF
TGCGCCAGCAAAAGAGGGTTTAGCGGAAACTACGAGCAGTACTTC
>.|.|TRBJ2-3|TRBV7-3
CASSLTTTDTQYF
TGTGCCAGCAGCTTAACTACCACAGATACGCAGTATTTT
>.|TRBD1|TRBJ1-2|TRBV5-1
CASSLGTGVYYGYTF
TGCGCCAGCAGCTTGGGGACAGGGGTTTACTATGGCTACACCTTC
>.|.|TRBJ2-7|TRBV10-3
CAISEGGQSYEQYF
TGTGCCATCAGTGAAGGGGGGCAATCCTACGAGCAGTACTTC
>.|TRBD1|TRBJ2-7|TRBV6-5
CASTRTGSYEQYF
TGTGCCAGCACTCGGACAGGGTCTTACGAGCAGTACTTC
>.|.|TRBJ2-5|TRBV18
CASSPRARIQETQYF
TGTGCCAGCTCACCTAGGGCGCGGATCCAAGAGACCCAGTACTTC
>.|TRBD1|TRBJ1-1|TRBV4-1
CASSLSGQVGPRGLEAFF
TGCGCCAGCAGCCTCTCCGGACAGGTAGGGCCCAGGGGGCTTGAAGCTTTCTTT
>.|TRBD1|TRBJ2-5|TRBV4-1
CASRRDRAQETQYF
TGCGCCAGCAGGCGCGACAGGGCACAAGAGACCCAGTACTTC
>once|TRBD1|TRBJ1-1|TRBV2
CASSWTGPPLNTEAFF
TGTGCCAGCAGTTGGACAGGGCCCCCTCTTAACACTGAAGCTTTCTTT
>once|.|TRBJ1-5|TRBV6-5
CASSYSVRGAWPQHF
TGTGCCAGCAGTTACTCTGTCAGGGGTGCATGGCCCCAGCATTTT
>.|.|TRBJ2-6|TRBV30
CAWKNIGSGANVLTF
TGTGCCTGGAAAAACATCGGATCTGGGGCCAACGTCCTGACTTTC
>.|TRBD1|TRBJ2-2|TRBV7-9
CASSLLTGGTGELFF
TGTGCCAGCAGCTTATTGACAGGGGGGACCGGGGAGCTGTTTTTT
>.|.|TRBJ2-3|TRBV11-2
CASSSRGLAADTQYF
TGTGCCAGCAGCTCCCGAGGCCTCGCCGCAGATACGCAGTATTTT
>.|TRBD2|TRBJ2-1|TRBV9
CASSPRRGGYNEQFF
TGTGCCAGCAGCCCCCGACGGGGGGGCTACAATGAGCAGTTCTTC
>.|TRBD2|TRBJ2-7|TRBV4-3
CASSQGLAGGGRYEQYF
TGCGCCAGCAGCCAAGGACTAGCGGGGGGCGGCCGCTACGAGCAGTACTTC
>.|TRBD2|TRBJ2-7|TRBV9
CASSGGLAGSYEQYF
TGTGCCAGCAGTGGGGGACTAGCGGGATCCTACGAGCAGTACTTC